The 4 T cell receptor beta chains presented below share a single source sample, sequenced in a study of CXCR3-negative and CXCR3-positive naive CD8 T cells. Libraries of TRB cDNA were made by 5' RACE and carried UMIs. TCRdb reprocessed the 5' RACE reads; each CDR3 protein has one entry and no DNA is given. The sample features some 66,000 distinct CDR3 sequences, with about 1.5% in its top ten. The sequenced sample consisted of naive CXCR3- CD8+ T cells from blood. Regarding subset: CD45RO-CCR7+CD27+CD95- naive CD8+ T cells lacking CXCR3 (TNR3-). Every receptor here comes from a human donor in good health. Some clones in this sample may be carry-over from other donors' samples.

The rearrangement uses TRBV28 and TRBJ1-1. The CDR3 is 14 amino acids. Germline-derived CDR1 and CDR2 are MDHEN and SYDVKM. CDR3: CASSWRGINTEAFF.

This chain joins TRBV14 and TRBJ2-1; TCRdb reports TRBD2, a call that lacks DNA to check it against. From germline, CDR1 is SGHDN and CDR2 FVKESK. This CDR3 is 14 amino acids long. The CDR3 sequence is CASSPLARGVEQFF.

The chain recombines TRBV2 with TRBJ2-3; TCRdb indicates TRBD2, and absent DNA this call remains unverified. This CDR3 is built from 15 residues. In germline, CDR1 is SNHLY, CDR2 FYNNEI. The chain's CDR3 is CASGPWFTGTDTQYF. The full variable domain, completed using reference TRBV2 and TRBJ2-3, is EPEVTQTPSHQVTQMGQEVILRCVPISNHLYFYWYRQILGQKVEFLVSFYNNEISEKSEIFDDQFSVERPDGSNFTLKIRSTKLEDSAMYFCASGPWFTGTDTQYFGPGTRLTVL.

This sequence joins TRBV24-1 and TRBJ2-2; the D call from TCRdb, TRBD1, cannot be confirmed without DNA. Germline CDR1 and CDR2: KGHDR and SFDVKD. There are 16 residues in the CDR3. The CDR3 region is CATSEVGTENTGELFF.